This TCR beta chain was documented in a study of T cell responses to AZD1222 COVID-19 vaccine. General study results and limits: Elevations in Spike-specific TCR breadth and depth followed administration of two AZD1222 doses.

Turning to this clone: The antigen is not known.

Germline CDR1 and CDR2: MNHEY and SMNVEV (reference sequence). The CDR3 runs to 16 residues. V lost 4 bases to trimming and J lost 1 base, with 16 bases between them. Assay used: immunoSEQ multiplex PCR; TCRdb lists only in-frame clones, some missing. There are more than 100,000 clones in the sample; roughly 91% occur only once, and around 5.1% lies in the top ten. This receptor was taken from an adult who received the AZD1222 COVID-19 vaccine. The specimen was peripheral blood, collected 28 days after the second AZD1222 dose. V usage is TRBV27 and J usage is TRBJ2-5; tentatively, D is TRBD1 (5 bases). Here the CDR3 reads CASSSLDNRGQETQYF. In nucleotides, the CDR3 is TGTGCCAGCAGTTCCTTGGACAACCGAGGCCAAGAGACCCAGTACTTC.